A selection of T cell receptor beta chains follows, all from one sample in a study of patients and donors after allogeneic stem cell transplantation. TCRdb re-called the RT-PCR reads through MiXCR, storing one row per CDR3 protein. The data show over 400,000 distinct CDR3 sequences, 16% seen once. The specimen was blood, either unsorted or a sorted T cell fraction (not recorded which). Receptors originate from a human donor who was either an allogeneic HSCT recipient or a stem cell or donor lymphocyte infusion donor (not recorded which). It is not recorded whose cells these are; they may come from a transplant donor. The CDR3 runs from the conserved cysteine through the conserved F or W. The D gene is left open where the match is weak. Size is stated for part of the rows, as once, few or many counts, or as a class when the clone is expanded.

-	TRBV4-3	15	TRBJ2-7	-	TGCGCCAGCAGCAAATATCAGGGACAAGGGTACGAGCAGTACTTC	CASSKYQGQGYEQYF
few	TRBV12-3/TRBV12-4	16	TRBJ2-1	-	TGTGCCAGCAGTTTTGGACAGGACTACTCCTACAATGAGCAGTTCTTC	CASSFGQDYSYNEQFF
few	TRBV20-1	16	TRBJ2-7	-	TGCAGTGCTAGAGATGAGGCACTCTCGACCACCCACGAGCAGTACTTC	CSARDEALSTTHEQYF
-	TRBV5-1	18	TRBJ2-1	TRBD1	TGCGCCAGCAACTCAATGGGTCAACAGGGGGCAAACGACAATGAGCAGTTCTTC	CASNSMGQQGANDNEQFF
many	TRBV7-9	15	TRBJ1-5	-	TGTGCCAGCAGCTCGAGTCCAGGAAACAATCAGCCCCAGCATTTT	CASSSSPGNNQPQHF
-	TRBV12-3/TRBV12-4	13	TRBJ2-1	TRBD2	TGTGCCAGTAGCGGGAGCTCCTACAATGAGCAGTTCTTC	CASSGSSYNEQFF
once	TRBV12-3/TRBV12-4	20	TRBJ2-6	TRBD1	TGTGCCAGCAGTTCGGCGAACCGGGACAGACACCCCTCTGGGGCCAACGTCCTGACTTTC	CASSSANRDRHPSGANVLTF
-	TRBV5-1	15	TRBJ2-5	TRBD2	TGCGCCAGCAGCTTCGTGGGGGGGGGACAAGAGACCCAGTACTTC	CASSFVGGGQETQYF
-	TRBV14	15	TRBJ2-3	TRBD2	TGTGCCAGCAGCCGTTCGAGCGGGGTAACAGATACGCAGTATTTT	CASSRSSGVTDTQYF
-	TRBV29-1	12	TRBJ2-3	-	TGCAGCGTTGAACTAAACACAGATACGCAGTATTTT	CSVELNTDTQYF
few	TRBV5-1	17	TRBJ2-1	-	TGCGCCAGCAGCAAAGGACTCTCTCAAATCTCCTACAATGAGCAGTTCTTC	CASSKGLSQISYNEQFF
few	TRBV20-1	14	TRBJ1-2	-	TGCAGTGCTCGTCCCCTTCGAATGCTTTATGGCTACACCTTC	CSARPLRMLYGYTF
-	TRBV27	15	TRBJ1-6	-	TGTGCCAGCAGTTTACAGCGCCTTGGAAATTCACCCCTCCACTTT	CASSLQRLGNSPLHF
few	TRBV11-2	14	TRBJ1-2	-	TGTGCCAGCAGCTTAGTTCAACAGGGAAGCGGCTACACCTTC	CASSLVQQGSGYTF
few	TRBV11-2	14	TRBJ2-3	-	TGTGCCAGCAGCCCTATGGGGGTCCCAGATACGCAGTATTTT	CASSPMGVPDTQYF
-	TRBV3-1	15	TRBJ1-5	-	TGTGCCAGCAGCCAACGGGGGGGGCAAACTCAGCCCCAGCATTTT	CASSQRGGQTQPQHF
-	TRBV6-1	15	TRBJ2-2	-	TGTGCCAGCAGTCCGGCTGGGCTAAGCACCGGGGAGCTGTTTTTT	CASSPAGLSTGELFF
-	TRBV3-1	16	TRBJ2-3	TRBD1	TGTGCCAGCAGCCTTCGGACAGGGGCGTTGGCAGATACGCAGTATTTT	CASSLRTGALADTQYF
-	TRBV11-3	17	TRBJ2-3	TRBD1	TGTGCCAGCAGCTTAGGCCGGGGACAGGGGGACTCAGATACGCAGTATTTT	CASSLGRGQGDSDTQYF
few	TRBV20-1	17	TRBJ2-7	TRBD1	TGCAGTGCTAGAGATGAGCGGCGGACAGGGGCTTCCTACGAGCAGTACTTC	CSARDERRTGASYEQYF
-	TRBV12-3/TRBV12-4	15	TRBJ1-1	-	TGTGCCAGCCGCCCTAGGCCAGGGTGGGTCACTGAAGCTTTCTTT	CASRPRPGWVTEAFF
many	TRBV5-1	15	TRBJ2-1	TRBD2	TGCGCCAGCAGCTTAGGGGCTAGCGGGGGGTCGGAGCAGTTCTTC	CASSLGASGGSEQFF
-	TRBV29-1	11	TRBJ2-3	-	TGCTCCGTGGGGGTGACAGATACGCAGTATTTT	CSVGVTDTQYF
-	TRBV5-1	15	TRBJ2-3	-	TGCGCCAGCAGCCCCGGGGGTACAACCACAGATACGCAGTATTTT	CASSPGGTTTDTQYF
few	TRBV6-2/TRBV6-3	16	TRBJ2-7	TRBD1	TGTGCCAGCAGTACACTCAACAGGGGGCCGTCTTACGAGCAGTACTTC	CASSTLNRGPSYEQYF
few	TRBV20-1	12	TRBJ2-3	-	TGCAGTGCTAAGAGCGTTGCAGATACGCAGTATTTT	CSAKSVADTQYF
many	TRBV14	14	TRBJ1-6	-	TGTGCCAGCAGTCTCATGAGGTATAATTCACCCCTCCACTTT	CASSLMRYNSPLHF
many	TRBV12-3/TRBV12-4	15	TRBJ2-2	TRBD2	TGTGCCAGCAGTTTGCTAGCGGAGAACACCGGGGAGCTGTTTTTT	CASSLLAENTGELFF
few	TRBV15	16	TRBJ1-6	-	TGTGCCACCAGCAGAGATCCCCCGTACTCAAATTCACCCCTCCACTTT	CATSRDPPYSNSPLHF
-	TRBV20-1	15	TRBJ2-1	TRBD2	TGCAGTGCTAGTTTTGCAGCGGGAGGTAGGAATGAGCAGTTCTTC	CSASFAAGGRNEQFF
few	TRBV25-1	17	TRBJ2-1	-	TGTGCCAGCAGTGATCTGCTTTTAGGTCGATATTGCAATGAGCAGTTCTTC	CASSDLLLGRYCNEQFF
-	TRBV7-6	18	TRBJ2-1	TRBD2	TGTGCCAGCAGCTCGGGACTAGCGGGGGGGCTGGGCTACAATGAGCAGTTCTTC	CASSSGLAGGLGYNEQFF
-	TRBV7-9	14	TRBJ1-5	-	TGTGCCAGCAGCTTTGTCGGGAACAATCAGCCCCAGCATTTT	CASSFVGNNQPQHF
-	TRBV2	15	TRBJ2-7	-	TGTGCCAGCAGTGAAAGGGAGCGGTTGGCCTACGAGCAGTACTTC	CASSERERLAYEQYF
-	TRBV12-3/TRBV12-4	14	TRBJ2-7	TRBD2	TGTGCCAGCAGTTTAGGACTAGCGGTATACGAGCAGTACTTC	CASSLGLAVYEQYF
many	TRBV12-3/TRBV12-4	17	TRBJ2-7	-	TGTGCCAGCAGTTTTGGTTCCGGGACGGCGATATCCTACGAGCAGTACTTC	CASSFGSGTAISYEQYF
-	TRBV7-6	15	TRBJ1-1	-	TGTGCCAGCAGCTTAGCGGGCCTGACAGGCACTGAAGCTTTCTTT	CASSLAGLTGTEAFF
-	TRBV20-1	15	TRBJ2-7	-	TGCAGTGCTAGAGCCGCTCCGAGACTTCTCTACGAGCAGTACTTC	CSARAAPRLLYEQYF
-	TRBV9	17	TRBJ1-1	-	TGTGCCAGCAGTTCCCAGCTCAGGGATACTTTAGGCACTGAAGCTTTCTTT	CASSSQLRDTLGTEAFF
-	TRBV2	13	TRBJ2-7	-	TGTGCCAGCATACCTCAGGGGACCGACGAGCAGTACTTC	CASIPQGTDEQYF
many	TRBV12-3/TRBV12-4	13	TRBJ2-2	-	TGTGCCAGCAGTTTAGGGCTGACCGGGGAGCTGTTTTTT	CASSLGLTGELFF
many	TRBV4-2	16	TRBJ2-1	TRBD2	TGTGCCAGCAGCCAAACGAGAGCGGGGGCATACAATGAGCAGTTCTTC	CASSQTRAGAYNEQFF
few	TRBV6-2/TRBV6-3	15	TRBJ2-3	-	TGTGCCAGCAGCTCACAGATTGGAACCACAGATACGCAGTATTTT	CASSSQIGTTDTQYF
once	TRBV7-2	17	TRBJ2-1	TRBD2	TGTGCCAGCAGCTTACGGTCGAGGACTAGCGGCCACAATGAGCAGTTCTTC	CASSLRSRTSGHNEQFF
few	TRBV4-3	15	TRBJ1-2	-	TGCGCCAGCAGCCAAACCCCCCAGGGTTACTATGGCTACACCTTC	CASSQTPQGYYGYTF
-	TRBV9	14	TRBJ2-7	TRBD2	TGTGCCAGCAGCACCGGACTAGGAGCCTACGAGCAGTACTTC	CASSTGLGAYEQYF
-	TRBV6-1	15	TRBJ2-7	TRBD2	TGTGCCAGCAGTCCCCGGGCTAGCGGGGTCTACGAGCAGTACTTC	CASSPRASGVYEQYF
-	TRBV11-2	13	TRBJ1-6	-	TGTGCCAGCAGCCTTATACAGGATTCACCCCTCCACTTT	CASSLIQDSPLHF
-	TRBV29-1	15	TRBJ1-2	TRBD1	TGCAGCGGAGTTGAAATGGGTACAGGGGAGGGTGGCTACACCTTC	CSGVEMGTGEGGYTF
few	TRBV10-3	13	TRBJ2-7	-	TGTGCCATCAGTGGTGACATGTTATACGAGCAGTACTTC	CAISGDMLYEQYF
few	TRBV15	16	TRBJ2-7	-	TGTGCCACCAGCAGAGATTCCACCAGGGGGGGCTACGAGCAGTACTTC	CATSRDSTRGGYEQYF